This TCR beta chain was recorded in a study of OX40 agonist ivuxolimab in advanced cancers. Study-wide points: Dosing at 0.1 to 3.0 mg/kg was accompanied by clonal expansion of CD4+ and CD8+ blood T cells by week 6.

The length of the CDR3 is 14 residues. Germline-derived CDR1 and CDR2 are KGHSH and LQKENI. Trimming stripped 3 bases from V and 8 bases from J, with 11 bases between. Assay: immunoSEQ multiplex PCR; the TCRdb copy retains only in-frame clones and omits some. The table includes over 55,000 clones, around 87% detected once. Worth noting for this clone: What it binds is not known.

The chain links TRBV18 to TRBJ2-6; unclear D gene. This receptor was taken from an adult with an advanced solid tumor such as melanoma, head and neck, liver or kidney cancer. Sequences were derived from CD4+ or CD8+ T cells sorted from blood, sampled in a trial of the OX40 agonist ivuxolimab. The CDR3: CASSPVMMSNVLTF. CDR3 DNA sequence: TGTGCCAGCTCACCTGTTATGATGTCCAACGTCCTGACTTTC.